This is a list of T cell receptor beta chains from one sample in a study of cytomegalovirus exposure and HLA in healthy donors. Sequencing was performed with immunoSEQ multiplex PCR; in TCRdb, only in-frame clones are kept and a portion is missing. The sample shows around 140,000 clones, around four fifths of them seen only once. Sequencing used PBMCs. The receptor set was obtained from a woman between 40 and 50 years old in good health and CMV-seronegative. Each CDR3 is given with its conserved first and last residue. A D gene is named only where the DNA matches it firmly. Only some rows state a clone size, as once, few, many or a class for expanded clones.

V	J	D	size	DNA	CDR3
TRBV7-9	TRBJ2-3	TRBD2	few	TGTGCCAGCAGTTTCGGAACCGGGGGGGGGAAATCGGCTGATACGCAGTATTTT	CASSFGTGGGKSADTQYF
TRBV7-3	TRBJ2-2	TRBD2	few	TGTGCCAGCAGCTCGACGGGACTAGCGACCGATACCGGGGAGCTGTTTTTT	CASSSTGLATDTGELFF
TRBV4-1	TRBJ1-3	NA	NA	TGCGCCAGCAGCGACCGGGGGGGGAGCACCATATATTTT	CASSDRGGSTIYF
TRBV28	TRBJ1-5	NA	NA	TGTGCCAGCAGCCGGGTAAATAGCAATCAGCCCCAGCATTTT	CASSRVNSNQPQHF
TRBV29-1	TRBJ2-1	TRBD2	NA	TGCAGCGTTGGGGTTGTAGCGGGGATTTACAATGAGCAGTTCTTC	CSVGVVAGIYNEQFF
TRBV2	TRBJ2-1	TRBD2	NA	TGTGCCAGCAGCGGACTAGCGGGGGGGTTATTAAATGAGCAGTTCTTC	CASSGLAGGLLNEQFF
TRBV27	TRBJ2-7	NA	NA	TGTGCCAGCAGTCCCCGTCAATTGGGGGGCGAGCAGTACTTC	CASSPRQLGGEQYF
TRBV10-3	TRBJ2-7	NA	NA	TGTGCCATCAGGGGAGGATCTGGGACAGAGTCCTACGAGCAGTACTTC	CAIRGGSGTESYEQYF
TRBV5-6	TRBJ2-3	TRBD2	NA	TGTGCCAGCAGCTTTTGGGCTAGCGGGGTCCGCGCTTCAGATACGCAGTATTTT	CASSFWASGVRASDTQYF
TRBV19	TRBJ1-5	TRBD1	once	TGTGCCAGTAGCCCCTTGACAGGGGAGGGTCAGCCCCAGCATTTT	CASSPLTGEGQPQHF
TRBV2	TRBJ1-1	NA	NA	TGTGCCAGCACACAGGGATGGAGCACTGAAGCTTTCTTT	CASTQGWSTEAFF
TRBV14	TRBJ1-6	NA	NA	TGTGCCAGCAGCTCCCGAGGGGGAACTAATTCACCCCTCCACTTT	CASSSRGGTNSPLHF
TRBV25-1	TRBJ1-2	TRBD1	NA	TGTGCCAGCAGCGACAGGGCCCTCTATGGCTACACCTTC	CASSDRALYGYTF